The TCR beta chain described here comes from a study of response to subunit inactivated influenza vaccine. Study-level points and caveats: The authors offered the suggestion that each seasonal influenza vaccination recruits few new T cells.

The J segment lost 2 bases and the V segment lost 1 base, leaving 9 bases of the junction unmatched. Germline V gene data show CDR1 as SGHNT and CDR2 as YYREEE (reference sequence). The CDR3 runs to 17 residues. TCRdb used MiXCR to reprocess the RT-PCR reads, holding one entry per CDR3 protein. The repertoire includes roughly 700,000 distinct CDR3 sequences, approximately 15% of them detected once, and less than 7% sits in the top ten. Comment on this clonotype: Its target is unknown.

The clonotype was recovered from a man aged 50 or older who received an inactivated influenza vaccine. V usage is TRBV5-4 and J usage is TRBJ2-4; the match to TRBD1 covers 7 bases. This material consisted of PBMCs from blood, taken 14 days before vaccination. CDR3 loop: CASSLRTGGASKNIQYF. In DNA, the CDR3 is TGTGCCAGCAGCTTGCGGACAGGTGGGGCTTCCAAAAACATTCAGTACTTC.